This TCR beta chain emerged from a study of shared clonotypes between healthy human individuals. The assay was run at deep level. Measured with immunoSEQ multiplex PCR; TCRdb has only the in-frame clones, and not every one. The data show 950,000 to 1,100,000 clones, with about three quarters seen just once and 1.4% held by the top ten. This CDR3 is 16 amino acids long. With V trimmed by 2 bases and J by 7 bases, 8 bases remained unmatched. Per germline, CDR1 SGHNT and CDR2 YYREEE (reference sequence). This clonotype originated in a young man in good health. The sample was memory CD4+ T cells sorted from blood. Subset described: CD45RA-negative fraction. The chain joins TRBV5-4 to TRBJ2-1, with TRBD2 matching over 11 bases. CDR3 nucleotides: TGTGCCAGCAGCTTCCCACGACTAGCGGGAATGAATGAGCAGTTCTTC. Its protein product is CASSFPRLAGMNEQFF.